This T cell receptor beta chain stems from a study of blood T cells in healthy people across ages. The wider study: Template switching picked up about one barcoded beta molecule for each two T cells.

With 6 bases removed from V and 2 bases from J, the gap between germline ends came to 12 bases. Germline CDR1 reads SGHRS; CDR2 reads YFSETQ. The CDR3 runs to 13 residues. Primed by a sample-barcoded 5' primer and a J-beta primer mix, a second PCR proceeded for about 6 to 11 cycles. TCRdb fed the 5' RACE reads into MiXCR, producing one record per CDR3 protein. The sample consists of hundreds of thousands of distinct CDR3 sequences, roughly half of them appearing once. Researchers report isolating at least 7 million PBMCs per sample. The chain combines TRBV5-1 with TRBJ2-7; the D gene is possibly TRBD1 (6 bases). The source is a man aged 55 to 70 in good health. Material: blood. CDR3 nucleotide sequence: TGCGCCAGCAACCCGGACAGTGCCTACGAGCAGTACTTC. Translating gives CASNPDSAYEQYF.